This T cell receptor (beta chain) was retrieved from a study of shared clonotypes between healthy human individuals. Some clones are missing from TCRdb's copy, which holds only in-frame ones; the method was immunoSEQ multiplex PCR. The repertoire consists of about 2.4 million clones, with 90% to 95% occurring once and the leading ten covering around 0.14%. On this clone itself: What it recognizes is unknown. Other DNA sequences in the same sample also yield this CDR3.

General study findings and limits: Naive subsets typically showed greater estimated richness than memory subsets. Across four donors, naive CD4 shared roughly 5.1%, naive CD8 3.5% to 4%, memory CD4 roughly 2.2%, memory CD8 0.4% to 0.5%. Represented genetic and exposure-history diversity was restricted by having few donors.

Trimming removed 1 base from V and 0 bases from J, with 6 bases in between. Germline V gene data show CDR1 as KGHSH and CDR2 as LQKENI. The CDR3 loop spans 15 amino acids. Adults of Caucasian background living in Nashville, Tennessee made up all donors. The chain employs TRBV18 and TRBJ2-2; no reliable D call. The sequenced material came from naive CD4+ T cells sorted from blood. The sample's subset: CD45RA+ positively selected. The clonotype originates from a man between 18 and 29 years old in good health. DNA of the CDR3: TGTGCCAGCTCACCACGGGTAGCGAACACCGGGGAGCTGTTTTTT. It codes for CASSPRVANTGELFF.